This is a list of T cell receptor beta chains from one sample in a study of blood T cell repertoires in COVID-19. The table came from immunoSEQ multiplex PCR; TCRdb's copy has only in-frame clones and leaves some out. Counted here are about 180,000 clones, about 85% occurring once; the ten biggest clones make up 9.8%. Sequencing was carried out using peripheral blood. Every receptor here comes from a woman of 80 years or more with acute or convalescent COVID-19. Both conserved end residues are part of each CDR3. A D gene is named only where the DNA matches it firmly. Some rows mark clone size as missing; the rest say once, few, many or name a class of expanded clone.

j_gene: TRBJ2-5; d_gene: TRBD2; v_gene: TRBV6-5; abundance: once; CDR3aa: CASSYGGGQETQYF; CDR3nt: TGTGCCAGCAGTTATGGCGGGGGCCAAGAGACCCAGTACTTC
j_gene: TRBJ1-6; d_gene: NA; v_gene: TRBV2; abundance: NA; CDR3aa: CASNRGGGAYNSPLHF; CDR3nt: TGTGCCAGCAACCGTGGAGGAGGTGCCTATAATTCACCCCTCCACTTT
j_gene: TRBJ1-4; d_gene: NA; v_gene: TRBV30; abundance: NA; CDR3aa: CAWSPKGVNEKLFF; CDR3nt: TGTGCCTGGAGTCCCAAGGGGGTTAATGAAAAACTGTTTTTT
j_gene: TRBJ2-3; d_gene: TRBD2; v_gene: TRBV12-5; abundance: NA; CDR3aa: CASGLAGGTDTQYF; CDR3nt: TGTGCTAGTGGTTTGGCGGGGGGGACAGATACGCAGTATTTT
j_gene: TRBJ1-2; d_gene: TRBD1; v_gene: TRBV5-5; abundance: NA; CDR3aa: CASSLQGSSNYGYTF; CDR3nt: TGTGCCAGCAGCTTACAGGGGTCTTCCAACTATGGCTACACCTTC
j_gene: TRBJ2-7; d_gene: TRBD2; v_gene: TRBV5-4; abundance: NA; CDR3aa: CASSRGTSGFYEQYF; CDR3nt: TGTGCCAGCAGCCGAGGGACTAGCGGATTCTACGAGCAGTACTTC
j_gene: TRBJ2-3; d_gene: TRBD2; v_gene: TRBV19; abundance: NA; CDR3aa: CASKLAGGTDTQYF; CDR3nt: TGTGCCAGTAAGTTGGCGGGGGGCACAGATACGCAGTATTTT
j_gene: TRBJ2-6; d_gene: NA; v_gene: TRBV21-1; abundance: once; CDR3aa: CAPPVGANVLTF; CDR3nt: TGTGCCCCCCCGGTCGGGGCCAACGTCCTGACTTTC
j_gene: TRBJ1-1; d_gene: TRBD1; v_gene: TRBV7-9; abundance: NA; CDR3aa: CASSLARGPGQGTAEAFF; CDR3nt: TGTGCCAGCAGCTTAGCAAGGGGACCGGGACAGGGGACTGCTGAAGCTTTCTTT
j_gene: TRBJ2-1; d_gene: TRBD2; v_gene: TRBV19; abundance: NA; CDR3aa: CASTTLAGVAYNEQFF; CDR3nt: TGTGCCAGTACCACCTTAGCGGGAGTGGCCTACAATGAGCAGTTCTTC
j_gene: TRBJ2-3; d_gene: TRBD2; v_gene: TRBV19; abundance: once; CDR3aa: CASSSGRATDTQYF; CDR3nt: TGTGCCAGTAGTAGCGGGAGGGCTACAGATACGCAGTATTTT
j_gene: TRBJ1-2; d_gene: TRBD1; v_gene: TRBV6-5; abundance: NA; CDR3aa: CASRATGNVYGYTF; CDR3nt: TGTGCCAGCAGGGCGACAGGGAACGTCTATGGCTACACCTTC
j_gene: TRBJ1-4; d_gene: TRBD1; v_gene: TRBV7-9; abundance: NA; CDR3aa: CASSRRQGSNEKLFF; CDR3nt: TGTGCCAGCAGCCGACGACAGGGGTCTAATGAAAAACTGTTTTTT
j_gene: TRBJ2-1; d_gene: NA; v_gene: TRBV11-3; abundance: NA; CDR3aa: CASSSLTRGNEQFF; CDR3nt: TGTGCCAGCAGCTCTCTAACGAGAGGGAATGAGCAGTTCTTC
j_gene: TRBJ2-7; d_gene: NA; v_gene: TRBV7-6; abundance: NA; CDR3aa: CASSLWFQRNSYEQYF; CDR3nt: TGTGCCAGCAGCTTATGGTTTCAGCGGAACTCCTACGAGCAGTACTTC
j_gene: TRBJ2-2; d_gene: NA; v_gene: TRBV19; abundance: once; CDR3aa: CASSIATRTGELFF; CDR3nt: TGTGCCAGTAGTATCGCGACTCGCACCGGGGAGCTGTTTTTT
j_gene: TRBJ1-2; d_gene: NA; v_gene: TRBV6-1; abundance: NA; CDR3aa: CASSDLHPLPNYGYTF; CDR3nt: TGTGCCAGCAGTGATTTACATCCTCTGCCCAACTATGGCTACACCTTC
j_gene: TRBJ1-5; d_gene: TRBD1; v_gene: TRBV10-3; abundance: NA; CDR3aa: CAIRTGWGQPQHF; CDR3nt: TGTGCCATCAGGACAGGGTGGGGTCAGCCCCAGCATTTT
j_gene: TRBJ2-5; d_gene: TRBD1; v_gene: TRBV29-1; abundance: NA; CDR3aa: CSVTLGQGAETQYF; CDR3nt: TGCAGCGTCACCCTGGGACAGGGGGCAGAGACCCAGTACTTC
j_gene: TRBJ2-3; d_gene: NA; v_gene: TRBV10-2; abundance: NA; CDR3aa: CASSDPRGTQYF; CDR3nt: TGCGCCAGCAGTGATCCTCGGGGTACGCAGTATTTT
j_gene: TRBJ2-2; d_gene: NA; v_gene: TRBV4-1; abundance: NA; CDR3aa: CASSQDLLAAGGELFF; CDR3nt: TGCGCCAGCAGCCAAGATCTCCTAGCAGCTGGCGGGGAGCTGTTTTTT
j_gene: TRBJ2-7; d_gene: TRBD1; v_gene: TRBV19; abundance: NA; CDR3aa: CASSTGQGWNEQYF; CDR3nt: TGTGCCAGTAGTACGGGACAGGGATGGAACGAGCAGTACTTC
j_gene: TRBJ1-1; d_gene: NA; v_gene: TRBV3-1/TRBV3-2; abundance: NA; CDR3aa: CASSQFGRGNTEAFF; CDR3nt: TGTGCCAGCAGCCAGTTCGGACGGGGGAACACTGAAGCTTTCTTT
j_gene: TRBJ1-1; d_gene: NA; v_gene: TRBV25-1; abundance: once; CDR3aa: CASSLRGGRTDTEAFF; CDR3nt: TGTGCCAGCAGCCTCCGGGGGGGGAGGACGGACACTGAAGCTTTCTTT
j_gene: TRBJ1-4; d_gene: NA; v_gene: TRBV7-2; abundance: NA; CDR3aa: CASSLGLGREKLFF; CDR3nt: TGTGCCAGCAGCTTGGGCCTAGGGAGGGAAAAACTGTTTTTT
j_gene: TRBJ2-7; d_gene: NA; v_gene: TRBV19; abundance: NA; CDR3aa: CASSSRTEGNSYEQYF; CDR3nt: TGTGCCAGTAGTTCCCGGACGGAGGGAAACTCCTACGAGCAGTACTTC
j_gene: TRBJ2-1; d_gene: NA; v_gene: TRBV7-3; abundance: NA; CDR3aa: CASSLTSYNEQFF; CDR3nt: TGTGCCAGCAGCTTAACGAGCTACAATGAGCAGTTCTTC
j_gene: TRBJ2-1; d_gene: TRBD2; v_gene: TRBV7-9; abundance: once; CDR3aa: CASSSTTSGGYNEQFF; CDR3nt: TGTGCCAGCAGCTCCACGACTAGCGGGGGTTACAATGAGCAGTTCTTC
j_gene: TRBJ1-1; d_gene: TRBD1; v_gene: TRBV6-5; abundance: NA; CDR3aa: CASSAGTGGDTEAFF; CDR3nt: TGTGCCAGCAGCGCCGGGACAGGGGGCGACACTGAAGCTTTCTTT
j_gene: TRBJ2-1; d_gene: NA; v_gene: TRBV6-2/TRBV6-3; abundance: NA; CDR3aa: CASSRAGSSYNEQFF; CDR3nt: TGTGCCAGCAGTAGAGCCGGGAGCTCCTACAATGAGCAGTTCTTC
j_gene: TRBJ2-7; d_gene: TRBD2; v_gene: TRBV5-1; abundance: few; CDR3aa: CASSISGRAVYEQYF; CDR3nt: TGCGCCAGCAGCATTAGCGGGAGGGCTGTTTACGAGCAGTACTTC
j_gene: TRBJ1-4; d_gene: NA; v_gene: TRBV6-6; abundance: once; CDR3aa: CASRAGRPGYYEKLFF; CDR3nt: TGTGCCAGCAGAGCGGGACGCCCCGGGTACTATGAAAAACTGTTTTTT
j_gene: TRBJ1-4; d_gene: NA; v_gene: TRBV2; abundance: NA; CDR3aa: CASSSLLSRGTNEKLFF; CDR3nt: TGTGCCAGCAGTTCGCTACTCTCAAGGGGCACTAATGAAAAACTGTTTTTT
j_gene: TRBJ2-1; d_gene: TRBD1; v_gene: TRBV29-1; abundance: NA; CDR3aa: CSVDRVGSYNEQFF; CDR3nt: TGCAGCGTGGACAGGGTTGGATCCTACAATGAGCAGTTCTTC
j_gene: TRBJ2-3; d_gene: TRBD2; v_gene: TRBV9; abundance: NA; CDR3aa: CASSVLAGMMSDTQYF; CDR3nt: TGTGCCAGCAGCGTACTAGCGGGGATGATGTCAGATACGCAGTATTTT
j_gene: TRBJ2-7; d_gene: TRBD2; v_gene: TRBV4-1; abundance: few; CDR3aa: CASSQDHRTSNYEQYF; CDR3nt: TGCGCCAGCAGCCAAGATCATCGGACTAGCAACTACGAGCAGTACTTC
j_gene: TRBJ2-2; d_gene: TRBD1; v_gene: TRBV7-2; abundance: NA; CDR3aa: CASSSDRGNTGELFF; CDR3nt: TGTGCCAGCAGCTCGGACAGGGGTAACACCGGGGAGCTGTTTTTT
j_gene: TRBJ2-1; d_gene: TRBD2; v_gene: TRBV10-2; abundance: NA; CDR3aa: CASKRAGGDLGPSYNEQFF; CDR3nt: TGCGCCAGCAAGAGGGCGGGGGGCGACTTGGGCCCATCCTACAATGAGCAGTTCTTC
j_gene: TRBJ2-5; d_gene: TRBD2; v_gene: TRBV7-2; abundance: NA; CDR3aa: CASSLTSGGQETQYF; CDR3nt: TGTGCCAGCAGCTTAACTAGCGGGGGGCAAGAGACCCAGTACTTC
j_gene: TRBJ1-5; d_gene: NA; v_gene: TRBV29-1; abundance: NA; CDR3aa: CSVGPTGDDQPQHF; CDR3nt: TGCAGCGTTGGTCCCACAGGAGACGATCAGCCCCAGCATTTT
j_gene: TRBJ1-4; d_gene: NA; v_gene: TRBV19; abundance: once; CDR3aa: CATTRTRATNEKLFF; CDR3nt: TGTGCCACCACCCGGACTAGGGCAACTAATGAAAAACTGTTTTTT
j_gene: TRBJ1-6; d_gene: NA; v_gene: TRBV11-2; abundance: NA; CDR3aa: CASSAWGQANSPLHF; CDR3nt: TGTGCCAGCAGCGCATGGGGGCAGGCTAATTCACCCCTCCACTTT
j_gene: TRBJ2-1; d_gene: TRBD2; v_gene: TRBV5-4; abundance: NA; CDR3aa: CASSYGTSGGVYNEQFF; CDR3nt: TGTGCCAGCAGCTATGGGACTAGCGGGGGGGTCTACAATGAGCAGTTCTTC
j_gene: TRBJ2-2; d_gene: TRBD1; v_gene: TRBV9; abundance: few; CDR3aa: CASSLGQGGSGELFF; CDR3nt: TGTGCCAGCAGCCTGGGACAGGGAGGGTCCGGGGAGCTGTTTTTT
j_gene: TRBJ2-2; d_gene: NA; v_gene: TRBV3-1/TRBV3-2; abundance: NA; CDR3aa: CASSPGLFNTGELFF; CDR3nt: TGTGCCAGCAGTCCGGGACTTTTTAACACCGGGGAGCTGTTTTTT
j_gene: TRBJ1-2; d_gene: NA; v_gene: TRBV6-5; abundance: NA; CDR3aa: CASSPGVANYGYTF; CDR3nt: TGTGCCAGCAGCCCCGGGGTAGCTAACTATGGCTACACCTTC
j_gene: TRBJ1-1; d_gene: TRBD1; v_gene: TRBV5-5; abundance: few; CDR3aa: CASSPRDRGAEAFF; CDR3nt: TGTGCCAGCAGCCCCCGGGACAGGGGCGCTGAAGCTTTCTTT
j_gene: TRBJ1-2; d_gene: NA; v_gene: TRBV18; abundance: NA; CDR3aa: CASSPEGPYGYTF; CDR3nt: TGTGCCAGCTCACCAGAGGGCCCCTATGGCTACACCTTC
j_gene: TRBJ2-5; d_gene: NA; v_gene: TRBV18; abundance: NA; CDR3aa: CASSAGTEETQYF; CDR3nt: TGTGCCAGCTCGGCGGGGACAGAAGAGACCCAGTACTTC
j_gene: TRBJ2-1; d_gene: NA; v_gene: TRBV2; abundance: NA; CDR3aa: CASSEEEQFSYNEQFF; CDR3nt: TGTGCCAGCAGTGAAGAGGAGCAGTTCTCCTACAATGAGCAGTTCTTC
j_gene: TRBJ2-1; d_gene: NA; v_gene: TRBV6-5; abundance: NA; CDR3aa: CASSYDVDIYNEQFF; CDR3nt: TGTGCCAGCAGTTACGACGTCGACATCTACAATGAGCAGTTCTTC
j_gene: TRBJ1-2; d_gene: NA; v_gene: TRBV18; abundance: NA; CDR3aa: CASSPNPQTANYGYTF; CDR3nt: TGTGCCAGCTCACCAAATCCCCAGACAGCGAACTATGGCTACACCTTC
j_gene: TRBJ2-2; d_gene: TRBD2; v_gene: TRBV7-6; abundance: NA; CDR3aa: CASSFSPSGNTGELFF; CDR3nt: TGTGCCAGCAGCTTTAGTCCTAGCGGGAACACCGGGGAGCTGTTTTTT
j_gene: TRBJ1-1; d_gene: NA; v_gene: TRBV9; abundance: NA; CDR3aa: CASSVDSSGTEAFF; CDR3nt: TGTGCCAGCAGCGTAGACAGCTCGGGGACTGAAGCTTTCTTT
j_gene: TRBJ2-7; d_gene: TRBD1; v_gene: TRBV23-1; abundance: NA; CDR3aa: CASSPGQGHEQYF; CDR3nt: TGCGCCAGTTCACCGGGACAGGGCCACGAGCAGTACTTC